The rows below give T cell receptor beta chains drawn from one sample of a study of vaccination and CD4 T cells after COVID-19. A single record per CDR3 protein comes from TCRdb applying MiXCR to the PCR reads. The sample consists of over 20,000 distinct CDR3 sequences, under 45% of them appearing once. Their cognate antigens are unknown. The sequencing here drew on CD4+ T cells from blood, cultured in vitro, taken before SARS-CoV-2 vaccination. The receptors shown here come from a human donor who received a COVID-19 vaccine. Both conserved end residues are part of each CDR3. The D gene is left open where the match is weak. Clone sizes are given selectively: once, few, many, or a class where the clone is expanded.

j_call d_call clone_size v_call cdr3_aa cdr3_nt
TRBJ1-5 . . TRBV21-1 CASMQRRDRNSNQPQHF TGTGCCAGCATGCAAAGGAGGGACAGGAATAGCAATCAGCCCCAGCATTTT
TRBJ1-6 TRBD1 . TRBV27 CASKRTGVSPLHF TGTGCCAGCAAAAGGACAGGTGTGTCACCCCTCCACTTT
TRBJ1-2 . . TRBV6-1 CASSRGGEGNYGYTF TGTGCCAGCAGTCGCGGGGGGGAAGGAAACTATGGCTACACCTTC
TRBJ2-5 . . TRBV2 CASSPSGPLQETQYF TGTGCCAGCAGCCCCTCGGGCCCGTTGCAGGAGACCCAGTACTTC
TRBJ1-5 . . TRBV10-1 CASSDPRGSNQPQHF TGCGCCAGCAGTGATCCGCGGGGGAGCAATCAGCCCCAGCATTTT
TRBJ1-5 TRBD1 . TRBV11-2 CASSPRDRAGQPQHF TGTGCCAGCAGCCCTCGGGACAGGGCTGGACAGCCCCAGCATTTT
TRBJ2-1 TRBD2 . TRBV6-1 CASMASGALVEQFF TGTGCCAGCATGGCTAGCGGCGCCTTAGTTGAGCAGTTCTTC
TRBJ2-5 . . TRBV6-1 CASSELLMETQYF TGTGCCAGCAGTGAATTGTTGATGGAGACCCAGTACTTC
TRBJ2-7 . . TRBV30 CAWSANSYEQYF TGTGCCTGGAGTGCCAACTCCTACGAGCAGTACTTC
TRBJ1-5 . . TRBV30 CAWNAGSNQPQHF TGTGCCTGGAACGCGGGGAGCAATCAGCCCCAGCATTTT
TRBJ1-3 . . TRBV19 CASSSEGPRYGNTIYF TGTGCCAGTAGTTCCGAGGGACCGCGCTACGGAAACACCATATATTTT
TRBJ2-7 . . TRBV6-1 CASSEANGRTYEQYF TGTGCCAGCAGTGAAGCGAACGGCAGGACATACGAGCAGTACTTC
TRBJ2-1 . . TRBV24-1 CATSDLDEQFF TGTGCCACCAGTGATTTGGATGAGCAGTTCTTC
TRBJ1-4 . few TRBV6-1 CASNVGLTDVLFF TGTGCCAGCAATGTCGGGCTGACAGACGTACTGTTTTTT
TRBJ1-1 TRBD1 . TRBV27 CASRGDRGVVRNTEAFF TGTGCCAGCAGAGGGGACAGGGGTGTTGTACGGAACACTGAAGCTTTCTTT
TRBJ2-3 TRBD2 . TRBV7-9 CASNLREKRGGQDTQYF TGTGCCAGCAACCTTAGAGAAAAACGGGGGGGGCAAGATACGCAGTATTTT
TRBJ1-6 . . TRBV6-5 CASSYSKYNSPLHF TGTGCCAGCAGTTACTCGAAATATAATTCACCCCTCCACTTT
TRBJ2-7 TRBD1 . TRBV12-3/TRBV12-4 CASSLRVGTGRSNEQYF TGTGCCAGCAGTTTAAGGGTAGGGACAGGGAGATCGAACGAGCAGTACTTC
TRBJ1-2 . . TRBV6-1 CASISTLGPGGGYTF TGTGCCAGCATTTCAACCTTGGGACCGGGAGGTGGCTACACCTTC
TRBJ2-1 TRBD2 once TRBV20-1 CSARKELAGVISSYNEQFF TGCAGTGCTAGGAAAGAGCTAGCGGGGGTCATTAGCTCCTACAATGAGCAGTTCTTC
TRBJ2-3 . few TRBV19 CASSIEGGRDTQYF TGTGCCAGTAGTATTGAAGGGGGGCGGGATACGCAGTATTTT
TRBJ1-6 TRBD1 . TRBV6-1 CASRRDRGTNSPLHF TGTGCCAGCAGGCGGGACAGGGGAACCAATTCACCCCTCCACTTT
TRBJ1-1 . few TRBV25-1 CASSRGGRTTEAFF TGTGCCAGCAGTCGGGGGGGCAGGACCACTGAAGCTTTCTTT
TRBJ2-3 . . TRBV25-1 CASSFTDTQYF TGTGCCAGCAGCTTCACAGATACGCAGTATTTT
TRBJ1-1 . . TRBV7-9 CASSLGSGGAGFRLGTEAFF TGTGCCAGCAGCTTAGGGTCCGGAGGGGCAGGGTTCAGGCTTGGCACTGAAGCTTTCTTT
TRBJ2-5 TRBD2 few TRBV12-3/TRBV12-4 CATSRAGGDETQYF TGTGCCACCTCCCGGGCGGGGGGGGATGAGACCCAGTACTTC
TRBJ2-1 TRBD2 . TRBV11-1 CASSWTSGDYNEQFF TGTGCCAGCAGCTGGACTAGCGGGGACTACAATGAGCAGTTCTTC
TRBJ1-1 TRBD1 . TRBV27 CASTSHVRRGLGLGNTEAFF TGTGCCAGCACCTCGCACGTCCGCAGGGGGTTGGGCCTAGGGAACACTGAAGCTTTCTTT
TRBJ1-2 . . TRBV2 CASTREGDNYGYTF TGTGCCAGCACTAGAGAGGGGGATAACTATGGCTACACCTTC
TRBJ1-1 TRBD1 few TRBV30 CAWSMTGGVRTEAFF TGTGCCTGGAGTATGACAGGGGGCGTCAGGACTGAAGCTTTCTTT
TRBJ1-5 . few TRBV19 CASSIRDRSYQPQHF TGTGCCAGTAGTATTCGTGACAGGTCCTATCAGCCCCAGCATTTT
TRBJ2-1 . . TRBV6-5 CASSYSVWEQFF TGTGCCAGCAGTTACTCAGTGTGGGAGCAGTTCTTC
TRBJ2-3 TRBD2 . TRBV25-1 CASKGTSIADTQYF TGTGCCAGCAAGGGGACTAGCATTGCAGATACGCAGTATTTT
TRBJ2-3 . once TRBV4-2 CASSQDTTTDTQYF TGTGCCAGCAGCCAAGATACTACCACAGATACGCAGTATTTT
TRBJ1-2 . . TRBV9 CASSVATGYGYTF TGTGCCAGCAGCGTAGCGACAGGCTATGGCTACACCTTC
TRBJ1-6 . . TRBV2 CASTFLRRAENSPLHF TGTGCCAGCACCTTCTTACGGCGGGCAGAAAATTCACCCCTCCACTTT
TRBJ2-1 TRBD2 . TRBV7-2 CASNLPGLAHNEQFF TGTGCCAGCAACCTGCCAGGACTAGCCCACAATGAGCAGTTCTTC
TRBJ1-2 TRBD1 . TRBV7-6 CASSLGTGSNYGYTF TGTGCCAGCAGCTTAGGGACAGGGTCTAACTATGGCTACACCTTC
TRBJ2-5 . few TRBV5-1 CASSGQGIQETQYF TGCGCCAGCAGTGGGCAGGGGATACAAGAGACCCAGTACTTC
TRBJ1-6 . few TRBV10-1 CASSEGVSPLHF TGCGCCAGCAGTGAGGGGGTTTCACCCCTCCACTTT
TRBJ1-3 . . TRBV7-2 CASSSGPRGRGNTIYF TGTGCCAGCAGCTCCGGCCCGAGGGGACGGGGAAACACCATATATTTT
TRBJ2-7 . . TRBV14 CASSPRPSSYEQYF TGTGCCAGCAGCCCCAGGCCCTCGTCCTACGAGCAGTACTTC
TRBJ1-1 . . TRBV20-1 CSASGGSGYTEAFF TGCAGTGCCTCGGGCGGGTCTGGGTACACTGAAGCTTTCTTT
TRBJ2-3 TRBD1 . TRBV2 CASSIQGLYGTDTQYF TGTGCCAGCAGCATACAGGGGCTCTACGGTACAGATACGCAGTATTTT
TRBJ2-5 . . TRBV6-1 CASSVAFDLGETQYF TGTGCCAGCAGTGTAGCCTTCGACTTGGGAGAGACCCAGTACTTC
TRBJ1-6 . . TRBV6-5 CASSYKGSWYNSPLHF TGTGCCAGCAGTTATAAGGGATCCTGGTATAATTCACCCCTCCACTTT
TRBJ1-3 TRBD1 few TRBV10-3 CANNRGRGNTIYF TGTGCCAACAACAGGGGGCGAGGAAACACCATATATTTT
TRBJ2-7 . . TRBV20-1 CSARGQGAREQYF TGCAGTGCGCGGGGGCAGGGGGCGAGGGAGCAGTACTTC
TRBJ1-2 . . TRBV12-3/TRBV12-4 CASSFAGKYGYTF TGTGCCAGCAGTTTCGCAGGGAAATATGGCTACACCTTC